These T cell receptor beta chains were read from a single sample in a study of T cell changes during pregnancy in multiple sclerosis. Here immunoSEQ multiplex PCR was the method, and the copy in TCRdb shows in-frame clones only, minus some. The sample comprises about 98,000 clones, roughly nine tenths of which are singletons, and roughly 2.1% rests with the top ten. Material: peripheral blood, obtained after pregnancy. These receptors all stem from a female donor in good health, enrolled as a control in a pregnancy study. Both conserved end residues are part of each CDR3. D genes are given only for firm matches. Only part of the rows carry a size: once, few, many, or a class if the clone is expanded.

TRBJ1-5	NA	TRBV7-9	TRBD1	CASSPGQGDQPQHF	TGTGCCAGCAGCCCCGGACAGGGGGATCAGCCCCAGCATTTT
TRBJ1-1	NA	TRBV7-6	NA	CASKQGMNTEAFF	TGTGCCAGCAAACAGGGAATGAACACTGAAGCTTTCTTT
TRBJ2-1	NA	TRBV19	TRBD2	CASSVAGSSYNEQFF	TGTGCCAGTAGTGTAGCGGGAAGCTCCTACAATGAGCAGTTCTTC
TRBJ2-7	NA	TRBV27	TRBD2	CASSYTSGSYEQYF	TGTGCCAGCAGCTATACTAGCGGATCCTACGAGCAGTACTTC
TRBJ2-3	NA	TRBV7-9	TRBD2	CASSFAQGRKRGADTQYF	TGTGCCAGCAGCTTCGCACAAGGGCGGAAGCGGGGGGCAGATACGCAGTATTTT
TRBJ1-2	NA	TRBV5-1	NA	CASSLLGPTFYGYTF	TGCGCCAGCAGCTTGTTGGGGCCTACATTTTATGGCTACACCTTC
TRBJ1-4	NA	TRBV7-9	NA	CASSLGGDEKLFF	TGTGCCAGCAGCTTAGGTGGAGATGAAAAACTGTTTTTT
TRBJ2-3	few	TRBV6-1	TRBD2	CASSVLAGFSTDTQYF	TGTGCCAGCAGTGTTCTAGCGGGGTTTAGCACAGATACGCAGTATTTT
TRBJ2-3	NA	TRBV27	NA	CASTSVRERTDTQYF	TGTGCCAGCACGTCAGTGAGGGAGCGCACAGATACGCAGTATTTT
TRBJ2-3	NA	TRBV5-1	NA	CASSLEGDTQYF	TGCGCCAGCAGCTTGGAGGGGGATACGCAGTATTTT
TRBJ1-1	few	TRBV6-6	NA	CASRTGGAEAFF	TGTGCCAGCAGGACGGGAGGAGCTGAAGCTTTCTTT
TRBJ2-2	NA	TRBV6-5	NA	CASTLGNTGELFF	TGTGCCAGCACCCTAGGGAACACCGGGGAGCTGTTTTTT
TRBJ1-1	NA	TRBV30	TRBD1	CAWGETGVNTEAFF	TGTGCCTGGGGGGAGACAGGGGTGAACACTGAAGCTTTCTTT
TRBJ2-7	once	TRBV25-1	TRBD2	CASRASGGALEQYF	TGTGCCAGCAGGGCCTCGGGGGGAGCCCTCGAGCAGTACTTC